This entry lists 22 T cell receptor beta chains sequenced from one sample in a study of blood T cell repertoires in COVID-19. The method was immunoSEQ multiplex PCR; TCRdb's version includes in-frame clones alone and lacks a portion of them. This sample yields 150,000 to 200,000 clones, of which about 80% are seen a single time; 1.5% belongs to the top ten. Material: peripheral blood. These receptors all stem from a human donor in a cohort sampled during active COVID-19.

The CDR3: CASRTSGDTQYF. CDR3 bases: TGTGCCAGCAGGACATCAGGGGATACGCAGTATTTT. V usage is TRBV25-1 and J usage is TRBJ2-3, with D maybe TRBD1 (5 bases). The CDR3 is 12 amino acids. The germline CDR1 and CDR2 sequences are MGHDK and SYGVNS. V lost 6 bases to trimming and J lost 6 bases, with 10 bases between them.

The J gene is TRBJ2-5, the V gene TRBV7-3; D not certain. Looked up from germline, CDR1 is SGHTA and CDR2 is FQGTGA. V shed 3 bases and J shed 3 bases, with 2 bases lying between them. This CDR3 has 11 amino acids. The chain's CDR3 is CASSFKETQYF. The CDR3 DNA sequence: TGTGCCAGCAGCTTTAAAGAGACCCAGTACTTC.

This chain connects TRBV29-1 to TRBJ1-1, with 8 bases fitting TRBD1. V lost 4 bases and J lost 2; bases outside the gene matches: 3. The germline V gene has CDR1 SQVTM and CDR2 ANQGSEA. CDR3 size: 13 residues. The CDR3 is CSVVGQGNTEAFF. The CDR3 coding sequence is TGCAGCGTTGTCGGACAGGGCAACACTGAAGCTTTCTTT. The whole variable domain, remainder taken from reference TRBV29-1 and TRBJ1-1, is SAVISQKPSRDICQRGTSLTIQCQVDSQVTMMFWYRQQPGQSLTLIATANQGSEATYESGFVIDKFPISRPNLTFSTLTVSNMSPEDSSIYLCSVVGQGNTEAFFGQGTRLTVV.

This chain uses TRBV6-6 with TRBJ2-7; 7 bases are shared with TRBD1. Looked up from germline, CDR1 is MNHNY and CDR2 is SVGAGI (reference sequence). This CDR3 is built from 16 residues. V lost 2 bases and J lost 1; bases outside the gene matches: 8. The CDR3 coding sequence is TGTGCCAGCAGTTACCCCAACCAGGGGGATTCCTACGAGCAGTACTTC. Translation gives CASSYPNQGDSYEQYF.

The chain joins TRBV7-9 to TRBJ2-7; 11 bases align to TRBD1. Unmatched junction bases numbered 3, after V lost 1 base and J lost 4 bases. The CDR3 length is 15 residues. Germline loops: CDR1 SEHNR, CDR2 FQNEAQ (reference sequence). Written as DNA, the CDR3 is TGTGCCAGCAGCTTAGGGACAGGGGGCTGGTACGAGCAGTACTTC. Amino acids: CASSLGTGGWYEQYF.

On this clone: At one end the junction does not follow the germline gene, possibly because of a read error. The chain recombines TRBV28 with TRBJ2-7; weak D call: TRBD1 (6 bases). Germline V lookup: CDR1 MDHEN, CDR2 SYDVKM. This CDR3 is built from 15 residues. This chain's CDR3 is CASSLSETGSFEQYF. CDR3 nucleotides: TGTGCCAGCAGTTTATCCGAGACAGGATCCTTCGAGCAGTACTTC. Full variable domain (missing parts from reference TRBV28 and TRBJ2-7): DVKVTQSSRYLVKRTGEKVFLECVQDMDHENMFWYRQDPGLGLRLIYFSYDVKMKEKGDIPEGYSVSREKKERFSLILESASTNQTSMYLCASSLSETGSFEQYFGPGTRLTVT.

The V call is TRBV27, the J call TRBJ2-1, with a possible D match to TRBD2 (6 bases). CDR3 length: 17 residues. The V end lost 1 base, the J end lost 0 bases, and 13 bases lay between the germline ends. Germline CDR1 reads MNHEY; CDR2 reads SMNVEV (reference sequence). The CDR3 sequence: CASSLWGVGSSYNEQFF. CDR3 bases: TGTGCCAGCAGTTTATGGGGGGTGGGGAGCTCCTACAATGAGCAGTTCTTC.

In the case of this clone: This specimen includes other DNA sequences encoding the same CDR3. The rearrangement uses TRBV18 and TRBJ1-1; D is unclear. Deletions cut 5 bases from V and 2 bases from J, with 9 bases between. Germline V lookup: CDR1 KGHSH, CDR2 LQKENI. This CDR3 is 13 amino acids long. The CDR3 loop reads CASSTGTNTEAFF. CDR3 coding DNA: TGTGCCAGCTCAACGGGAACAAACACTGAAGCTTTCTTT.

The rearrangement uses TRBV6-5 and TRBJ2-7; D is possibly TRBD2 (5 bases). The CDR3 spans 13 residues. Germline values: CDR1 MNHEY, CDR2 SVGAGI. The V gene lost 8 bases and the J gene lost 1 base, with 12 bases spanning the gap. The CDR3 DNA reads TGTGCCAGCCTCTTTCCGGGGTCCTACGAGCAGTACTTC. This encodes CASLFPGSYEQYF.

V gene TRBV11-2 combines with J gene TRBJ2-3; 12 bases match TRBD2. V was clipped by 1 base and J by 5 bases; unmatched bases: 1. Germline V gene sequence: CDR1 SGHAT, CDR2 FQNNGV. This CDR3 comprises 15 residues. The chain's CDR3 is CASSLGGLAGDTQYF. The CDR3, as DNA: TGTGCCAGCAGCTTAGGGGGACTAGCGGGAGATACGCAGTATTTT.

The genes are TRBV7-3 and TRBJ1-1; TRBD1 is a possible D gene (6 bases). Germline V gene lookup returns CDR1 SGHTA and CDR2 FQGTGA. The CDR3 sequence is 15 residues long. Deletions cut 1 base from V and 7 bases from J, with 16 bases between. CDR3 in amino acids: CASSLSVERGNEAFF. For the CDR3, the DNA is TGTGCCAGCAGCTTAAGCGTTGAGAGGGGGAATGAAGCTTTCTTT.

This CDR3 reads CASSVSWLAGSRDTQYF. CDR3 in DNA: TGTGCCAGCAGCGTATCGTGGCTAGCGGGGAGTCGGGATACGCAGTATTTT. The rearrangement uses TRBV9 and TRBJ2-3, with 9 nucleotides matching TRBD2. Germline V gives CDR1 SGDLS, CDR2 YYNGEE. The trim removed 1 base at V and 6 bases at J, leaving 12 bases unmatched. There are 17 residues in the CDR3.

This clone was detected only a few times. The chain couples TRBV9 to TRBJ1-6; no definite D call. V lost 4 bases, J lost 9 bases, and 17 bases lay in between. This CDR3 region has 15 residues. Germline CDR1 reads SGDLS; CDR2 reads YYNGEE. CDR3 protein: CASSPHRGTVSPLHF. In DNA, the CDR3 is TGTGCCAGCAGCCCACATCGGGGTACGGTTTCACCCCTCCACTTT.

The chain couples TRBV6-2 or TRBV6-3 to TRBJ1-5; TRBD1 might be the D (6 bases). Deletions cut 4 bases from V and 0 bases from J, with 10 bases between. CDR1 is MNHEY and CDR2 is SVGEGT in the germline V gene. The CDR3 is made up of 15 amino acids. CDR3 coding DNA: TGTGCCAGCAGTTCGACAGGTTATAGCAATCAGCCCCAGCATTTT. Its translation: CASSSTGYSNQPQHF.

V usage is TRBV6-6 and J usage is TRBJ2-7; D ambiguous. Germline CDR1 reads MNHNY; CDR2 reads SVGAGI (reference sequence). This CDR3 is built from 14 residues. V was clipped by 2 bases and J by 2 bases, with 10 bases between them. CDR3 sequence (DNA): TGTGCCAGCAGTTACGGTCGGTCCCCCTACGAGCAGTACTTC. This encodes CASSYGRSPYEQYF.

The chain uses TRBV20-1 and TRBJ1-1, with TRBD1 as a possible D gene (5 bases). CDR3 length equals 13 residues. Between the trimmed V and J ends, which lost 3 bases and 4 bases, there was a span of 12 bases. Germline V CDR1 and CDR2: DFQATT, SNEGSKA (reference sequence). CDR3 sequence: CSASGGGSTEAFF. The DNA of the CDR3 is TGCAGTGCTAGTGGGGGAGGGAGCACTGAAGCTTTCTTT.

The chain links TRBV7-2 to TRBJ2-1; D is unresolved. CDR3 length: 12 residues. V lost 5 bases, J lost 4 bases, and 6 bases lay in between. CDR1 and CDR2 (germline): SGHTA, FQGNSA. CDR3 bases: TGTGCCAGCAGCCCTTTATACAATGAGCAGTTCTTC. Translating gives CASSPLYNEQFF.

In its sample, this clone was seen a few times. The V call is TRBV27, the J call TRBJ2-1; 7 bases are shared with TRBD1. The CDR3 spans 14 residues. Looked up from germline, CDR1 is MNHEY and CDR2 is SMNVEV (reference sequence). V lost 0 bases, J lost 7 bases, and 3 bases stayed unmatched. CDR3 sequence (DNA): TGTGCCAGCAGTTTATCGCCGACAGGGAATGAGCAGTTCTTC. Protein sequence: CASSLSPTGNEQFF.

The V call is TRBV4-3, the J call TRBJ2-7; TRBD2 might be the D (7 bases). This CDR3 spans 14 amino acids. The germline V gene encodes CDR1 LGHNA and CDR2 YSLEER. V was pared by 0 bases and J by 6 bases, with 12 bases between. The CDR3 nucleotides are TGCGCCAGCAGCCAAGATGGGAGGGGGGCCGAGCAGTACTTC. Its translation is CASSQDGRGAEQYF.

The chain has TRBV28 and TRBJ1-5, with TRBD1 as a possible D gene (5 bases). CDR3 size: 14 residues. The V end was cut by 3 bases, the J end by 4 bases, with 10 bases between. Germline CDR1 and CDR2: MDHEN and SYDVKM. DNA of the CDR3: TGTGCCAGCAGTTTCTTCGGGGGTAATCAGCCCCAGCATTTT. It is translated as CASSFFGGNQPQHF.

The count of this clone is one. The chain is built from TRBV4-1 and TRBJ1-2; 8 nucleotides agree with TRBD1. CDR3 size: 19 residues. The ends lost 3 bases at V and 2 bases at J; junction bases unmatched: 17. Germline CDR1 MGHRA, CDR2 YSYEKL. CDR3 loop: CASSHTRGRGQGWNYGYTF. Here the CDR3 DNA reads TGCGCCAGCAGCCACACAAGGGGCAGGGGGCAGGGCTGGAACTATGGCTACACCTTC.

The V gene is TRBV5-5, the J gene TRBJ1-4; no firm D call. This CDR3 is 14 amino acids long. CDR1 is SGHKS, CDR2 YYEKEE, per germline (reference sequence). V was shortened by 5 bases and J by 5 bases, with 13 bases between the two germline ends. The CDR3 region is CASSLVERNEKLFF. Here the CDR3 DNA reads TGTGCCAGCAGTTTAGTTGAGCGAAATGAAAAACTGTTTTTT.